Below are 24 T cell receptor beta chains sequenced from a single sample in a study of blood T cell repertoires in COVID-19. The table came from immunoSEQ multiplex PCR; TCRdb's copy has only in-frame clones and leaves some out. The sample has fewer than 90,000 clones, around 90% seen once. Material: peripheral blood. The source of these receptors is a woman aged 80 or over with active or convalescent COVID-19.

The genes are TRBV6-2 or TRBV6-3 and TRBJ1-2; TRBD1 matches 10 bases. The germline V gene encodes CDR1 MNHEY and CDR2 SVGEGT. The V gene end was trimmed by 5 bases and the J gene end by 8 bases; junction bases not matched to a gene: 5. The CDR3 loop spans 13 amino acids. In DNA, the CDR3 is TGTGCCAGCAGTCGACAGGGGGCACGGGGCTACACCTTC. Translating gives CASSRQGARGYTF.

J is TRBJ1-1 and V is TRBV7-3; tentative D call: TRBD1 (6 bases). Germline V gives CDR1 SGHTA, CDR2 FQGTGA. The V end was cut by 1 base, the J end by 7 bases, with 10 bases between. This CDR3 contains 13 residues. DNA of the CDR3: TGTGCCAGCAGCTTAAGGGGAGGGGGTGAAGCTTTCTTT. Translating it yields CASSLRGGGEAFF.

The chain links TRBV2 to TRBJ2-2; 13 nucleotides align to TRBD2. Germline assignment: CDR1 SNHLY and CDR2 FYNNEI. The CDR3 extends over 16 amino acids. V was pared by 4 bases and J by 3 bases, with 2 bases of the junction left unmatched. In nucleotides, the CDR3 is TGTGCCAGCAGTGGACTAGCGGGGGGCTACACCGGGGAGCTGTTTTTT. Encoded protein: CASSGLAGGYTGELFF.

V is TRBV6-6 and J is TRBJ2-7, with D possibly matching TRBD2 (6 bases). CDR3 length: 15 residues. Germline CDR1 reads MNHNY; CDR2 reads SVGAGI (reference sequence). Trimming stripped 2 bases from V and 0 bases from J, with 11 bases between. CDR3 DNA: TGTGCCAGCAGTTACGTGGCGGGGAGCTCCTACGAGCAGTACTTC. It codes for CASSYVAGSSYEQYF.

The V and J genes are TRBV19 and TRBJ1-2; 7 nucleotides line up with TRBD1. The CDR3 is 14 residues long. From germline, CDR1 is LNHDA and CDR2 SQIVND (reference sequence). With 4 bases clipped from V and 9 bases from J, the junction kept 11 bases outside the gene matches. This CDR3 is CASSTGTEVGSYTF. The CDR3 DNA reads as TGTGCCAGTAGTACAGGGACAGAGGTGGGAAGCTACACCTTC.

This rearrangement joins TRBV13 to TRBJ1-6, with 8 bases identical to TRBD1. Germline V gene data show CDR1 as PRHDT and CDR2 as FYEKMQ (reference sequence). With V trimmed by 5 bases and J by 7 bases, 4 bases remained unmatched. The CDR3 runs to 14 residues. This CDR3 reads CASSERTGNSPLHF. In DNA form, the CDR3 reads TGTGCCAGCAGCGAACGGACAGGGAATTCACCCCTCCACTTT.

This clone came up a few times. The rearrangement links TRBV19 to TRBJ1-1; D might be TRBD1 (6 bases). This CDR3 spans 14 amino acids. Germline assignment: CDR1 LNHDA and CDR2 SQIVND (reference sequence). V lost 5 bases to trimming and J lost 6 bases, with 16 bases between them. The CDR3 is CASSDRGGRAEAFF. CDR3 coding DNA: TGTGCCAGTAGTGACCGAGGGGGAAGGGCTGAAGCTTTCTTT.

The CDR3 DNA follows: TGTGCCAGCAGTGTGGTTAGTGACGGAGCTAACTATGGCTACACCTTC. Its protein product is CASSVVSDGANYGYTF. The chain joins TRBV6-1 to TRBJ1-2; D gene uncertain. Germline CDR1 is MNHNS and CDR2 is SASEGT. The length of the CDR3 is 16 residues. Trimming removed 4 bases from V and 0 bases from J, with 15 bases in between.

The chain recombines TRBV5-1 with TRBJ2-5, with 10 bases fitting TRBD2. The CDR3 has 15 amino acids. V shed 0 bases and J 4 bases; nucleotides not matched to a gene: 3. CDR1 SGHRS and CDR2 YFSETQ come from the germline V gene. The CDR3 nucleotides are TGCGCCAGCAGCTTGGTTGCTAGCGGGGGAGAGACCCAGTACTTC. This sequence encodes CASSLVASGGETQYF.

V usage is TRBV19 and J usage is TRBJ1-1; D gene ambiguous. Germline V lookup: CDR1 LNHDA, CDR2 SQIVND (reference sequence). The CDR3 sequence is 15 residues long. Trimming removed 1 base from V and 0 bases from J, with 9 bases in between. CDR3 in amino acids: CASSIAQIMNTEAFF. The CDR3 nucleotides read TGTGCCAGTAGTATAGCCCAGATCATGAACACTGAAGCTTTCTTT.

V usage is TRBV6-2 or TRBV6-3 and J usage is TRBJ2-3, with a tentative D call TRBD2 (6 bases). The V gene lost 0 bases and the J gene lost 2 bases, with 12 bases spanning the gap. CDR1 is MNHEY, CDR2 SVGEGT, per germline. The CDR3 loop spans 16 amino acids. The CDR3 nucleotides read TGTGCCAGCAGTTACTCGACCGGGAGCTACACAGATACGCAGTATTTT. As protein: CASSYSTGSYTDTQYF.

The chain links TRBV6-5 to TRBJ1-2; D is ambiguous. V was clipped by 7 bases and J by 7 bases, with 13 bases between them. Germline assignment: CDR1 MNHEY and CDR2 SVGAGI. CDR3 length: 12 residues. DNA of the CDR3: TGTGCCAGCATCGAGAGGAGTGGTGGCTACACCTTC. The encoded protein is CASIERSGGYTF.

V is TRBV25-1 and J is TRBJ1-3, with D maybe TRBD1 (5 bases). The V end lost 0 bases, the J end lost 0 bases, and 9 bases lay between the germline ends. Germline V gene data show CDR1 as MGHDK and CDR2 as SYGVNS. There are 16 residues in the CDR3. The CDR3 reads CASSEYRTFSGNTIYF. The CDR3 region has the DNA TGTGCCAGCAGTGAATATAGGACATTCTCTGGAAACACCATATATTTT. The full variable domain, rest sourced from reference TRBV25-1 and TRBJ1-3, is EADIYQTPRYLVIGTGKKITLECSQTMGHDKMYWYQQDPGMELHLIHYSYGVNSTEKGDLSSESTVSRIRTEHFPLTLESARPSHTSQYLCASSEYRTFSGNTIYFGEGSWLTVV.

J is TRBJ2-7 and V is TRBV6-5; D ambiguous. Trimming took 8 bases from V and 5 from J, leaving 19 bases between them. The CDR3 runs to 14 residues. The germline gives CDR1 MNHEY, CDR2 SVGAGI. The CDR3 protein is CASLPPSQVDEQYF. CDR3 coding DNA: TGTGCCAGCCTCCCACCATCACAAGTTGACGAGCAGTACTTC.

The V gene is TRBV5-1, the J gene TRBJ2-7; 8 bases are shared with TRBD2. This CDR3 comprises 15 residues. CDR1 SGHRS and CDR2 YFSETQ come from the germline V gene. The V and J ends lost 1 base and 2 bases, in that order; junction bases with no gene match: 5. The CDR3 DNA reads TGCGCCAGCAGCTTGACCAGCGGGGGTACCTACGAGCAGTACTTC. Encoded protein: CASSLTSGGTYEQYF.

The CDR3 sequence is CASRQDNYGYTF. The CDR3 coding sequence is TGTGCCAGTCGACAGGATAACTATGGCTACACCTTC. This chain uses TRBV25-1 with TRBJ1-2; tentatively, D is TRBD1 (6 bases). Trimming left V 9 bases short and J 1 base short, with 9 bases between. Germline V gives CDR1 MGHDK, CDR2 SYGVNS. The CDR3 runs to 12 residues.

The genes are TRBV2 and TRBJ2-5; possible D gene TRBD1, 6 bases. CDR1 SNHLY and CDR2 FYNNEI come from the germline V gene. This CDR3 has 14 amino acids. V was pared by 5 bases and J by 1 base, with 11 bases between. The CDR3, as DNA: TGTGCCAGCAGTTCCGACAGGAGCCAAGAGACCCAGTACTTC. Amino acids: CASSSDRSQETQYF.

V and J are TRBV12-3 or TRBV12-4 and TRBJ1-2; TRBD1 is a possible D gene (6 bases). The CDR3 sequence is 12 residues long. V lost 2 bases and J 7 bases, leaving 8 bases between the germline ends. Here the CDR3 reads CASSLSGVGYTF. The CDR3 region has the DNA TGTGCCAGCAGTTTATCAGGGGTTGGCTACACCTTC.

The chain has TRBV5-1 and TRBJ2-1; tentatively, D is TRBD2 (6 bases). The CDR3 has 13 amino acids. V was clipped by 0 bases and J by 12 bases, with 13 bases between them. The germline V gene has CDR1 SGHRS and CDR2 YFSETQ. The CDR3 sequence is CASSLEVGGRQFF. CDR3 coding DNA: TGCGCCAGCAGCTTGGAGGTGGGGGGTCGGCAGTTCTTC. The entire variable domain, with the rest obtained from reference TRBV5-1 and TRBJ2-1, is as follows: KAGVTQTPRYLIKTRGQQVTLSCSPISGHRSVSWYQQTPGQGLQFLFEYFSETQRNKGNFPGRFSGRQFSNSRSEMNVSTLELGDSALYLCASSLEVGGRQFFGPGTRLTVL.

The V and J genes are TRBV24-1 and TRBJ1-2, with a weak D call TRBD1 (6 bases). Trimming stripped 9 bases from V and 6 bases from J, with 22 bases between. The germline CDR1 and CDR2 sequences are KGHDR and SFDVKD. The CDR3 loop spans 15 amino acids. In DNA form, the CDR3 reads TGTGCCACCCGAGCAGGCGGGGGGCGATTGGATGGCTACACCTTC. This sequence encodes CATRAGGGRLDGYTF.

The genes are TRBV6-5 and TRBJ1-4, with 8 bases aligning to TRBD1. The trim removed 6 bases at V and 10 bases at J, leaving 13 bases unmatched. Germline V gene sequence: CDR1 MNHEY, CDR2 SVGAGI. The CDR3 sequence is 15 residues long. CDR3 sequence (DNA): TGTGCCAGCAGAGTAGACAGGGGCGATGTGGGAAAACTGTTTTTT. Translation gives CASRVDRGDVGKLFF.

The chain combines TRBV7-8 with TRBJ1-5; D unresolved. Looked up from germline, CDR1 is SGHVS and CDR2 is FQNEAQ. The CDR3 contains 15 residues. V was pared by 0 bases and J by 3 bases, with 9 bases between. The CDR3 sequence is CASSLARQTNQPQHF. CDR3 coding DNA: TGTGCCAGCAGCTTAGCGCGGCAGACCAATCAGCCCCAGCATTTT.

This clone appeared a single time. This chain joins TRBV14 and TRBJ1-6, with 7 nucleotides matching TRBD1. The V gene end was trimmed by 1 base and the J gene end by 1 base; junction bases not matched to a gene: 13. Per germline, CDR1 SGHDN and CDR2 FVKESK. The CDR3 sequence is 20 residues long. CDR3 nucleotide sequence: TGTGCCAGCAGCCAAGCTACAGGGGCAGTTGGATCGTCCTATAATTCACCCCTCCACTTT. Translation: CASSQATGAVGSSYNSPLHF.

The CDR3 nucleotides read TGTGCCATCAGTGAGCGGGACTCCGATACGCAGTATTTT. It yields the protein CAISERDSDTQYF. V and J are TRBV10-3 and TRBJ2-3; tentatively, D is TRBD2 (6 bases). The CDR3 runs to 13 residues. The germline V and J ends were trimmed by 2 bases and 6 bases, with 9 bases remaining between them. CDR1 is ENHRY, CDR2 SYGVKD, per germline.